The 3 T cell receptor beta chains presented below share a single source sample, sequenced in a study of neurological immune-mediated disorders. A single record per CDR3 protein comes from TCRdb applying MiXCR to the 5' RACE reads. The sample yields roughly 70,000 distinct CDR3 sequences, less than 5.5% seen once. Sequenced material: PBMCs. These receptors all stem from a woman under 40 with multiple sclerosis.

This clonotype was counted many times. The chain couples TRBV12-3 or TRBV12-4 to TRBJ1-2, with unresolved D. The CDR3 has 13 amino acids. Trimming took off 3 bases at V and 2 bases at J, with 7 bases between the two ends. The CDR3 spells CASSLSANYGYTF. The CDR3 bases are TGTGCCAGCAGTTTGAGTGCCAACTATGGCTACACCTTC.

This clonotype was counted ten times or more. The CDR3 DNA sequence: TGCAGTGCTAGTATTGGCGACACTGAAGCTTTCTTT. It codes for CSASIGDTEAFF. The J gene is TRBJ1-1, the V gene TRBV20-1; D is ambiguous. Germline lookup yields CDR1 DFQATT and CDR2 SNEGSKA (reference sequence). Trimming left V 3 bases short and J 3 bases short, with 8 bases between. The CDR3 is 12 residues long.

This clonotype was counted ten times or more. The CDR3: CASRRRWGSENTEAFF. The CDR3 DNA reads as TGTGCCAGCAGGCGAAGGTGGGGTAGCGAGAACACTGAAGCTTTCTTT. The chain uses TRBV28 and TRBJ1-1, with D unresolved. The CDR3 contains 16 residues. Trimming left V 6 bases short and J 1 base short, with 18 bases between. Germline CDR1 reads MDHEN; CDR2 reads SYDVKM.